One sample yielded the 9 T cell receptor beta chains listed below, sequenced in a study of cytomegalovirus exposure and HLA in healthy donors (dated by TCRdb to the late 2010s). The library was produced with the immunoSEQ multiplex PCR assay. A mixture of 60 forward primers for TCR Vbeta segments and 13 reverse primers for TCR Jbeta segments was used in the multiplex PCR. The clones in this table, taken by TCRdb from immuneACCESS, are in-frame only. Not every clone is retained; where verified, under half of the shortfall comes from an unresolved V gene, and the cause of the rest is unknown. For this sample there are 100,000 to 150,000 clones; 70% to 85% appear just once. More than 1.5% of the sample comes from the top ten. The sequencing sample was made of PBMCs. Every receptor here comes from a man aged 18 to 30 in good health and CMV-seronegative.

The CDR3 nucleotides are TGTGCCAGCAGTCGTAATTATTCACCCCTCCACTTT. It specifies CASSRNYSPLHF. This rearrangement joins TRBV7-9 to TRBJ1-6; D is ambiguous. The length of the CDR3 is 12 residues. V gave up 6 bases and J gave up 8 bases, with 8 bases separating them. Germline assignment: CDR1 SEHNR and CDR2 FQNEAQ (reference sequence).

This sequence joins TRBV11-3 and TRBJ1-1, with D possibly being TRBD1 (5 bases). This CDR3 comprises 13 residues. CDR1 and CDR2 (germline): SGHNT, YENEEA. Trimming pared 5 bases from V and 1 base from J, leaving 8 bases between. The CDR3 coding sequence is TGTGCCAGCAGCGCTACAGGGAACACTGAAGCTTTCTTT. Protein: CASSATGNTEAFF.

On this clone itself: Other DNA sequences in the same sample also yield this CDR3. The V and J genes are TRBV7-9 and TRBJ2-3; 8 bases agree with TRBD1. Per germline, CDR1 SEHNR and CDR2 FQNEAQ (reference sequence). V gave up 2 bases and J gave up 8 bases; unmatched junction bases: 6. CDR3 length equals 14 residues. CDR3: CASSLSGQGRTQYF. In nucleotides, the CDR3 is TGTGCCAGCAGCTTAAGCGGACAGGGACGTACGCAGTATTTT.

This clone was recorded a few times. The chain joins TRBV14 to TRBJ1-2; TRBD1 matches at 7 bases. This CDR3 comprises 15 residues. The junction had 9 bases not matched to a gene; V was cut back by 1 base and J by 7 bases. Germline V CDR1 and CDR2: SGHDN, FVKESK. This chain's CDR3 is CASSQVSRGVIGYTF. DNA for the CDR3: TGTGCCAGCAGCCAAGTATCCAGGGGGGTTATTGGCTACACCTTC.

This clone has only a few counts. V is TRBV5-4 and J is TRBJ2-3; D unclear. CDR1 is SGHNT, CDR2 YYREEE, per germline (reference sequence). There are 14 residues in the CDR3. Trimming left V 0 bases short and J 1 base short, with 6 bases between. The CDR3 DNA reads TGTGCCAGCAGCTTGGGGCCTGGCACAGATACGCAGTATTTT. Translating gives CASSLGPGTDTQYF.

This sequence joins TRBV7-9 and TRBJ1-5; D unresolved. The CDR3 is 14 amino acids. Germline CDR1 and CDR2: SEHNR and FQNEAQ (reference sequence). Trimming removed 4 bases at V and 8 bases at J, with 15 bases between. CDR3 coding DNA: TGTGCCAGCAGCTCAAGAGGGCTTGAGGAGCCCCAGCATTTT. Translated, it gives CASSSRGLEEPQHF. Variable domain in full (rest from reference TRBV7-9 and TRBJ1-5): DTGVSQNPRHKITKRGQNVTFRCDPISEHNRLYWYRQTLGQGPEFLTYFQNEAQLEKSRLLSDRFSAERPKGSFSTLEIQRTEQGDSAMYLCASSSRGLEEPQHFGDGTRLSIL.

The chain employs TRBV27 and TRBJ1-2; a possible D gene is TRBD1 (5 bases). The CDR3 is 15 residues long. The V gene lost 2 bases and the J gene lost 8 bases, with 18 bases spanning the gap. Germline CDR1 is MNHEY and CDR2 is SMNVEV (reference sequence). As DNA, the CDR3 is TGTGCCAGCAGTTTAATCGGGGGTACTTTAGGCGGCTACACCTTC. Translated, it gives CASSLIGGTLGGYTF.

This clone has just a few counts. The genes are TRBV5-6 and TRBJ2-7, with 9 bases aligning to TRBD2. CDR1 is SGHDT, CDR2 YYEEEE, per germline. The length of the CDR3 is 15 residues. The trim removed 4 bases at V and 6 bases at J, leaving 11 bases unmatched. CDR3 nucleotides: TGTGCCAGCAGCCAGCCCTCGGCGGGGGGGCCCGAGCAGTACTTC. This sequence encodes CASSQPSAGGPEQYF. Variable domain in full (rest from reference TRBV5-6 and TRBJ2-7): DAGVTQSPTHLIKTRGQQVTLRCSPKSGHDTVSWYQQALGQGPQFIFQYYEEEERQRGNFPDRFSGHQFPNYSSELNVNALLLGDSALYLCASSQPSAGGPEQYFGPGTRLTVT.

The J gene is TRBJ2-7, the V gene TRBV7-9; TRBD1 matches at 9 bases. This CDR3 contains 14 residues. In germline, CDR1 is SEHNR, CDR2 FQNEAQ (reference sequence). The ends lost 5 bases at V and 6 bases at J; junction bases unmatched: 8. The CDR3 DNA follows: TGTGCCAGCAGCCCCGCTAGGACAGGGGCCGAGCAGTACTTC. Amino acid sequence: CASSPARTGAEQYF.